This TCR beta chain was found in a study of blood T cell repertoires in COVID-19. Whole-study context: Researchers got acute and convalescent COVID-19 samples from the United States, Italy and Spain. Sources were T cells, B-cell-depleted T cells, or PBMCs; the material itself was cDNA or gDNA.

Per the authors' pipeline: Cell counts per sample came from amplifying reference gene primers. Only in-frame clones appear in the TCRdb table, and some are missing; sequencing was by immunoSEQ multiplex PCR. V and J calls and clone size are as listed in that table; D and trimming were resolved from the DNA. The data show about 95,000 clones, 75% to 90% seen once. The specimen sequenced was peripheral blood. The receptor was derived from an older woman with acute or convalescent COVID-19.

In DNA form, the CDR3 reads TGTGCCAGCAGCCCCTCCAGGGGGAGCCACTATGGCTACACCTTC. Protein sequence: CASSPSRGSHYGYTF. The chain recombines TRBV11-2 with TRBJ1-2, with 7 bases matching TRBD1. This CDR3 spans 15 amino acids. The germline CDR1 and CDR2 sequences are SGHAT and FQNNGV. J gave up 3 bases and V 5 bases, and 9 bases lay outside the gene matches. The variable domain in full, completed from reference TRBV11-2 and TRBJ1-2, reads EAGVAQSPRYKIIEKRQSVAFWCNPISGHATLYWYQQILGQGPKLLIQFQNNGVVDDSQLPKDRFSAERLKGVDSTLKIQPAKLEDSAVYLCASSPSRGSHYGYTFGSGTRLTVV.